The T cell receptor beta chain described here comes from a study of early T cells in non-severe SARS-CoV-2 infection. Study in general: Sequencing was performed on bulk RNA from unsorted whole blood, leaving chains unpaired.

V shed 6 bases, J shed 1 base, and the junction held 12 bases outside the gene matches. The CDR3 totals 16 residues. Per germline, CDR1 SGHRS and CDR2 YFSETQ. TCRdb called the 5' RACE reads again in MiXCR, with one record for every CDR3 protein. The profile shows over 85,000 distinct CDR3 sequences, roughly 12% of them singletons. The rearrangement uses TRBV5-1 and TRBJ1-1; 7 positions agree with TRBD1. Sequences were derived from whole blood, sampled at baseline. The sequence was obtained from an adult who was a healthcare worker with PCR-confirmed SARS-CoV-2 infection or an uninfected control (not recorded which). This CDR3 reads CASNTNQGGGNTEAFF. The CDR3 DNA follows: TGCGCCAGCAACACGAACCAAGGGGGCGGGAACACTGAAGCTTTCTTT.